The T cell receptor (beta chain) under discussion was sequenced for a study of shared clonotypes between healthy human individuals. Study-level results: Estimated richness was generally greater in naive than memory subsets. The sole specimen, blood, was sampled, and tissue repertoires likely differ.

The input for sorted-subset replicate PCRs was around 200 ng DNA, tens of thousands of T cell genomes. Libraries were prepared by immunoSEQ multiplex PCR; TCRdb keeps only in-frame clonotypes and omits some of them. The sample records about 820,000 clones, over 90% being singletons. V dropped 1 base and J dropped 0; count of bases not matched to a gene: 10. From germline, CDR1 is KGHSH and CDR2 LQKENI. The length of the CDR3 is 18 residues. For this clone: The target antigen is unknown.

Naive CD8 isolation took CD45RO-negative cells positively selected for CCR7 and excluded terminally differentiated effector memory CD45RA+ cells. This clonotype was obtained from a man aged 25 to 40 in good health. Sequenced sample: naive CD8+ T cells sorted from blood. This chain links TRBV18 with TRBJ2-7; 9 positions match TRBD2. For the CDR3, the DNA is TGTGCCAGCTCACCACGGGACAGTAATAGCGGGAGCTCCTACGAGCAGTACTTC. It is translated as CASSPRDSNSGSSYEQYF. The whole variable domain, filled in from reference TRBV18 and TRBJ2-7, reads NAGVMQNPRHLVRRRGQEARLRCSPMKGHSHVYWYRQLPEEGLKFMVYLQKENIIDESGMPKERFSAEFPKEGPSILRIQQVVRGDSAAYFCASSPRDSNSGSSYEQYFGPGTRLTVT.